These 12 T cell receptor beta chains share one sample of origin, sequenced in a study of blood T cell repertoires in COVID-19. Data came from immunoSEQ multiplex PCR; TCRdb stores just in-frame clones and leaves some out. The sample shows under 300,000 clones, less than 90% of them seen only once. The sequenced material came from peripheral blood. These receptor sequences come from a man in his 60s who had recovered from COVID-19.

CDR3 nucleotides: TGTGCCAGCTCACAGACAGGGGCCACAGATACGCAGTATTTT. Its protein is CASSQTGATDTQYF. This chain joins TRBV18 and TRBJ2-3; 8 nucleotides line up with TRBD1. Trimming took 4 bases from V and 2 from J; bases not matched to a gene: 2. Germline V gene lookup returns CDR1 KGHSH and CDR2 LQKENI. The CDR3 is 14 amino acids.

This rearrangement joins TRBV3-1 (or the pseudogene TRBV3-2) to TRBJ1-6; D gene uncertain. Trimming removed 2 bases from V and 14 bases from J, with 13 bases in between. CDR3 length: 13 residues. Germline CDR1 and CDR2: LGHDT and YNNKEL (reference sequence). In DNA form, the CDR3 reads TGTGCCAGCAGCCAACGCTTACTGTTGACCCTCCACTTT. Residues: CASSQRLLLTLHF.

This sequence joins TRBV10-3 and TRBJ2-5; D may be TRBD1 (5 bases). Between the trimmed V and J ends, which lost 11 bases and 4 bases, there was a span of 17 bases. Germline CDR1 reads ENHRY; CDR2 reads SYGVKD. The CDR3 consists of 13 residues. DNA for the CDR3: TGTGCCCCAGCGCTCGGCAGGGCAGAGACCCAGTACTTC. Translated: CAPALGRAETQYF.

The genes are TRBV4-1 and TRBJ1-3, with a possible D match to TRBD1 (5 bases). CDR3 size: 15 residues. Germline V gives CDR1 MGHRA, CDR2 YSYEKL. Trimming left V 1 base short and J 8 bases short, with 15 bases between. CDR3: CASSQALTQGYTIYF. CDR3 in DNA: TGCGCCAGCAGCCAAGCACTTACCCAGGGATACACCATATATTTT.

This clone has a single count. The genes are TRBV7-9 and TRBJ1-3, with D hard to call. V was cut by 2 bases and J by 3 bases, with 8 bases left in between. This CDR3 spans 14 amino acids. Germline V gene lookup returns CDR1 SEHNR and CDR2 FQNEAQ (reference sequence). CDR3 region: CASSLTTVGNTIYF. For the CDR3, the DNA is TGTGCCAGCAGCTTAACCACAGTTGGAAACACCATATATTTT.

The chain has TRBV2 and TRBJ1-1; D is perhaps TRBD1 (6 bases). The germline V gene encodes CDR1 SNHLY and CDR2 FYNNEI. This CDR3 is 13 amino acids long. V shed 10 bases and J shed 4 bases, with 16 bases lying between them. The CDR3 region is CATSGGRTTEAFF. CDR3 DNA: TGTGCCACCAGCGGGGGGCGTACCACTGAAGCTTTCTTT.

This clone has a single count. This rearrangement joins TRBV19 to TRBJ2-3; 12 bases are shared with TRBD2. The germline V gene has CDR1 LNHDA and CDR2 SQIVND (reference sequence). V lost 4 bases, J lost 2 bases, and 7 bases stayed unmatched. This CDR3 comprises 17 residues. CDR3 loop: CASSNSGLAGNTDTQYF. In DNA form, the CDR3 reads TGTGCCAGTAGTAATTCCGGACTAGCGGGGAACACAGATACGCAGTATTTT.

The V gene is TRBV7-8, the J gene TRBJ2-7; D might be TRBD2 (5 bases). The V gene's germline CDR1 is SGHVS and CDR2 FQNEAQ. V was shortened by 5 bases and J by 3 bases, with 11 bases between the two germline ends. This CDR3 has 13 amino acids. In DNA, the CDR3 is TGTGCCAGCAGCCCAGAGGGCCTCTACGAGCAGTACTTC. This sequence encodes CASSPEGLYEQYF.

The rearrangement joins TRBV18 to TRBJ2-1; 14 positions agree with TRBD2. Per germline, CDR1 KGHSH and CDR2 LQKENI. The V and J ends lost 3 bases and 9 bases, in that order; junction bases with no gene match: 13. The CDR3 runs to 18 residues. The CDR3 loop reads CASSPIGLAGGSRVEQFF. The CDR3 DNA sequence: TGTGCCAGCTCACCTATCGGACTAGCGGGGGGAAGTAGGGTTGAGCAGTTCTTC.

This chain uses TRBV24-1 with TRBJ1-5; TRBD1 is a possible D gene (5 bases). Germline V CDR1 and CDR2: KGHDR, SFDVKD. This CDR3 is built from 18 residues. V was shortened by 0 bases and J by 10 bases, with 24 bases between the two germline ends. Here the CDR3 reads CATSDLPGTSRGGEPQHF. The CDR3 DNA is TGTGCCACCAGTGATTTGCCGGGGACTTCCCGCGGTGGTGAACCCCAGCATTTT.

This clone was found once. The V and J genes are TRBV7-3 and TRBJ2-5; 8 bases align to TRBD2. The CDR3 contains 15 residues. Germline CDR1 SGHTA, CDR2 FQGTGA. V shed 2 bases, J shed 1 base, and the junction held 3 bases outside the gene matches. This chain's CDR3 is CASSLGAGGQETQYF. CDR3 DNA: TGTGCCAGCAGCTTAGGGGCGGGGGGCCAAGAGACCCAGTACTTC.

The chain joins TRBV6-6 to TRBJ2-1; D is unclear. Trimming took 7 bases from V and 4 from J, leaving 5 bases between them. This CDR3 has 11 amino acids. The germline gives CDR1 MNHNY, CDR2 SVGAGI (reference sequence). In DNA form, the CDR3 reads TGTGCCAGCAAAGAGTACAATGAGCAGTTCTTC. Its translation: CASKEYNEQFF.